The present entry profiles one T cell receptor (beta chain) with its context. This clonotype was found many times. Its binding antigen is unknown. There are no base qualities to consult, and no much larger clone falls within one base. These data originate in a study of T cells after yellow fever vaccination (dated by TCRdb to between 2018 and 2020). The study in broad terms: The SMART-Seq v4 Ultra Low Input RNA kit was used to prepare libraries from fractions with low cell numbers. Bulk PBMC replicates and cell subsets were isolated from blood drawn at multiple timepoints before and after both primary and secondary immunization. Two healthy male donors made up the cohort, one aged 18 to 29 years and the other aged 30 to 40 years. To follow T-cell clones before and after primary and booster YFV17D yellow fever vaccination, bulk TCR alpha and beta repertoires were sequenced over time.

The study at large found these results: After the booster, most clones that had expanded after primary vaccination were detected again (almost 97% of CD4 and over 75% of CD8), suggesting broad maintenance of memory. Because abundant contaminating clonotypes from the bulk population could be contained in FACS-sorted repertoires, computational filtering was required. The secondary T-cell response was weaker than the primary response but faster, peaking on day 5 instead of day 15. A small share of clonotypes was detected in both CD4 and CD8 compartments, with the overlap likely arising from convergent recombination. Because the study included only a couple of donors, the extent to which the findings can be generalized is limited.

The CDR3 spans 14 residues, from the cysteine through the phenylalanine. Of the read, only the CDR3 DNA is kept; its 42 bases are in frame from base 1. Based on the germline V gene, the CDR1 and CDR2 sequences are MNHEY and SVGEGT. Cut back by 0 bases and 13 bases, the V and J ends lie 15 bases apart. Explained via the paper, the treatment or condition label denotes: live attenuated yellow fever vaccine strain. Two biological replicates of bulk PBMCs were collected at each blood-draw timepoint. A standard Ficoll-Paque protocol was used to isolate PBMCs from peripheral blood. TriZol was used to extract RNA from bulk PBMCs, CD4 and CD8 fractions, and dextramer-positive and dextramer-negative fractions. The sequencer was an Illumina NovaSeq 6000. TCR cDNA was synthesized by 5'RACE template switching, through which a universal primer site and unique molecular identifiers were introduced. cDNA synthesis was primed from both the TCR alpha and TCR beta constant segments. Library amplification involved two PCR steps, and the second step added sample barcodes and sequencing adapters. Sequencing of the libraries was done on either Illumina HiSeq 2500 (2x100 bp) or NovaSeq (2x150 bp). Per the authors' processing: Reads were demultiplexed and collapsed into UMI consensus sequences with MIGEC, and V(D)J alignment was performed with MiXCR. Vaccine-responding clonotypes were identified with edgeR using replicate PBMC samples, with FDR below 0.01 and a log2 fold change above 5 up to day 15 being required. Each bulk clonotype was labeled CD4 or CD8 based on which sequenced repertoire, CD4 or CD8, contained the clonotype at higher abundance. TCRdb reanalyzed the raw reads on its own, using fastp at Q25 for trimming and MiXCR for clone calling, and kept in-frame beta chains. Every distinct CDR3 protein forms one entry, paired with its most common genes and DNA. These V and J calls derive from TCRdb rather than the authors' analysis. This sample comprises fewer than 350,000 distinct CDR3 sequences, approximately 4.5% of them detected only once. 15% to 20% of the sample belongs to the ten largest clones.

The input for sequencing was PBMCs, taken 15 days after the yellow fever booster vaccination. The sequence joins TRBV6-2 or TRBV6-3 to TRBJ2-2, and TRBD1 may be the D gene, going by 6 matching bases. The receptor comes from a man between 18 and 29 years old who received the YFV17D yellow fever vaccine. The DNA sequence follows: TGTGCCAGCAGTTACTCGGGGGCAAAAGAAGTGCTGTTTTTT. This codes for CASSYSGAKEVLFF.